The 26 T cell receptor beta chains below all came from one sample that was sequenced in a study of shared clonotypes between healthy human individuals. This table comes from immunoSEQ multiplex PCR, and its TCRdb copy is limited to in-frame clones, with some not included. This sample carries 650,000 to 700,000 clones, roughly 87% of them seen once, and the ten largest clones take roughly 36%. Specimen: memory CD8+ T cells from PBMCs. Subset denoted: CD45RO+ cells pooled with CCR7-negative TemRA cells. The source of these receptors is a man in his late teens or twenties in good health. Some clones in this sample may be carry-over from other donors' samples.

The CDR3 protein is CASSRTGSYNEQFF. The DNA for the CDR3 is TGTGCCAGTAGTAGGACAGGGTCCTACAATGAGCAGTTCTTC. The chain couples TRBV19 to TRBJ2-1, with 8 nucleotides matching TRBD1. CDR3 length: 14 residues. CDR1 is LNHDA, CDR2 SQIVND, per germline (reference sequence). V shed 4 bases and J 1 base; nucleotides not matched to a gene: 0.

This chain connects TRBV9 to TRBJ2-7; D is perhaps TRBD2 (6 bases). The CDR3 length is 15 residues. V lost 4 bases to trimming and J lost 0 bases, with 14 bases between them. In germline, CDR1 is SGDLS, CDR2 YYNGEE. CDR3 loop: CASSPPGTFSYEQYF. The CDR3 DNA follows: TGTGCCAGCAGCCCCCCCGGGACTTTCTCCTACGAGCAGTACTTC.

The table lists this clone with a count of one. This sequence joins TRBV7-2 and TRBJ1-2, with D possibly matching TRBD1 (5 bases). Germline V gene lookup returns CDR1 SGHTA and CDR2 FQGNSA. The CDR3 runs 15 residues. V was pared by 1 base and J by 0 bases, with 9 bases between. CDR3 bases: TGTGCCAGCAGCTTAGGTGACAGTTCTAACTATGGCTACACCTTC. Translating gives CASSLGDSSNYGYTF. Combining the CDR3 with reference TRBV7-2 and TRBJ1-2 gives the whole variable domain GAGVSQSPSNKVTEKGKDVELRCDPISGHTALYWYRQSLGQGLEFLIYFQGNSAPDKSGLPSDRFSAERTGGSVSTLTIQRTQQEDSAVYLCASSLGDSSNYGYTFGSGTRLTVV.

CDR3 protein: CASSSRDGTSGNNEQFF. CDR3 DNA sequence: TGTGCCAGTAGTTCCCGGGACGGGACTAGCGGTAACAATGAGCAGTTCTTC. V gene TRBV19 combines with J gene TRBJ2-1; TRBD2 matches at 11 bases. Unmatched junction bases numbered 11, after V lost 5 bases and J lost 5 bases. Per the germline V gene, CDR1 is LNHDA and CDR2 is SQIVND (reference sequence). The CDR3 has 17 amino acids.

V and J are TRBV29-1 and TRBJ1-1; 8 positions match TRBD1. V shed 7 bases, J shed 6 bases, and the junction held 7 bases outside the gene matches. From germline, CDR1 is SQVTM and CDR2 ANQGSEA. This CDR3 has 12 residues. CDR3 coding DNA: TGCAGCGCCCAGACAGGGGACGCTGAAGCTTTCTTT. Protein sequence: CSAQTGDAEAFF.

The chain combines TRBV14 with TRBJ2-3; D may correspond to TRBD1 or TRBD2 (5 bases each). The CDR3 extends over 17 amino acids. Germline V CDR1 and CDR2: SGHDN, FVKESK. Trimming took 0 bases from V and 0 from J, leaving 13 bases between them. CDR3 amino acids: CASSQDLGRDSTDTQYF. The CDR3 nucleotides are TGTGCCAGCAGCCAAGATCTGGGCAGGGACAGCACAGATACGCAGTATTTT. The entire variable domain, with the rest obtained from reference TRBV14 and TRBJ2-3, is as follows: EAGVTQFPSHSVIEKGQTVTLRCDPISGHDNLYWYRRVMGKEIKFLLHFVKESKQDESGMPNNRFLAERTGGTYSTLKVQPAELEDSGVYFCASSQDLGRDSTDTQYFGPGTRLTVL.

The CDR3 here is CASSVAGGRAYPDTQYF. DNA of the CDR3: TGTGCCAGCAGCGTAGCTGGGGGGAGGGCGTACCCAGATACGCAGTATTTT. The chain combines TRBV9 with TRBJ2-3; the match to TRBD2 covers 7 bases. Losses at the gene ends were 0 bases for V and 4 bases for J; bases not matched to a gene: 11. This CDR3 spans 17 amino acids. CDR1 and CDR2 from the germline V gene are SGDLS and YYNGEE. The complete variable domain, with remaining parts taken from reference TRBV9 and TRBJ2-3, reads DSGVTQTPKHLITATGQRVTLRCSPRSGDLSVYWYQQSLDQGLQFLIQYYNGEERAKGNILERFSAQQFPDLHSELNLSSLELGDSALYFCASSVAGGRAYPDTQYFGPGTRLTVL.

The V gene is TRBV6-5, the J gene TRBJ2-1; D perhaps matches TRBD2 (6 bases). Trimming cost V 2 bases and J 2 bases, with 10 bases left between them. This CDR3 is 15 amino acids long. CDR1 MNHEY and CDR2 SVGAGI come from the germline V gene. CDR3: CASSYVREPYNEQFF. The CDR3 DNA is TGTGCCAGCAGTTACGTCCGGGAGCCCTACAATGAGCAGTTCTTC.

The rearrangement links TRBV7-9 to TRBJ2-7; 10 nucleotides match TRBD2. The CDR3 is made up of 14 amino acids. CDR1 SEHNR and CDR2 FQNEAQ come from the germline V gene (reference sequence). Trimming at V came to 1 base and at J to 6 bases, leaving 3 bases not matched to a gene. CDR3 nucleotide sequence: TGTGCCAGCAGCTTAGAGCGGGAGGGCCCCGAGCAGTACTTC. This encodes CASSLEREGPEQYF.

The CDR3 sequence: CASSSSYNYGYTF. Written as DNA, the CDR3 is TGTGCCAGCAGCTCATCGTATAACTATGGCTACACCTTC. This rearrangement joins TRBV11-2 to TRBJ1-2; D is unclear. V gave up 4 bases and J gave up 1 base, with 7 bases separating them. Germline CDR1 and CDR2: SGHAT and FQNNGV. The CDR3 is 13 amino acids.

This clone was seen a single time. The chain combines TRBV7-9 with TRBJ1-1, with 8 bases lining up with TRBD1. V dropped 5 bases and J dropped 5; count of bases not matched to a gene: 13. The CDR3 is made up of 16 amino acids. The germline CDR1 and CDR2 sequences are SEHNR and FQNEAQ (reference sequence). CDR3 residues: CASSPPFGQGNTEAFF. The DNA of the CDR3 is TGTGCCAGCAGCCCCCCGTTTGGACAGGGTAATACTGAAGCTTTCTTT.

V is TRBV21-1 and J is TRBJ1-1; TRBD1, as called in the table, went unchecked against the DNA. TRBV21-1 is tagged as a pseudogene. The CDR3 contains 14 residues. As DNA, the CDR3 is TGTGCCAGCAGCCCACAGACAGAGAACACTGAAGCTTTCTTT. It codes for CASSPQTENTEAFF.

This sequence joins TRBV6-5 and TRBJ1-1, with a weak D call TRBD1 (5 bases). Trimming pared 7 bases from V and 0 bases from J, leaving 15 bases between. This CDR3 has 15 residues. The germline CDR1 and CDR2 sequences are MNHEY and SVGAGI. The CDR3 region has the DNA TGTGCCAGCACCCACGACCCGACAGTGAACACTGAAGCTTTCTTT. Translating it yields CASTHDPTVNTEAFF.

This chain joins TRBV27 and TRBJ2-7; D may be TRBD2 (5 bases). This CDR3 has 14 residues. CDR1 and CDR2 (germline): MNHEY, SMNVEV (reference sequence). Trimming pared 4 bases from V and 2 bases from J, leaving 12 bases between. CDR3 DNA: TGTGCCAGCAGTTCGCCTAGCCGGCCCTACGAGCAGTACTTC. It specifies CASSSPSRPYEQYF.

The chain employs TRBV9 and TRBJ2-1, with TRBD2 identical over 9 bases. V trimming: 0 bases; J trimming: 4 bases; junction bases outside the gene matches: 5. The CDR3 is 16 residues long. Germline CDR1 reads SGDLS; CDR2 reads YYNGEE. CDR3 in amino acids: CASSVDETSGYNEQFF. The CDR3, as DNA: TGTGCCAGCAGCGTAGATGAGACTAGCGGATACAATGAGCAGTTCTTC.

The chain carries TRBV9 and TRBJ2-3, with TRBD2 identical over 8 bases. The CDR3 has 17 residues. V was clipped by 4 bases and J by 3 bases; unmatched bases: 13. Germline lookup yields CDR1 SGDLS and CDR2 YYNGEE. The CDR3 is CASSPSGSGTVTDTQYF. In nucleotides, the CDR3 is TGTGCCAGCAGCCCATCTGGTAGCGGGACCGTAACAGATACGCAGTATTTT.

V usage is TRBV29-1 and J usage is TRBJ2-7, with D perhaps being TRBD1 or TRBD2 (6 bases each). V lost 5 bases to trimming and J lost 0 bases, with 17 bases between them. Germline V gene data show CDR1 as SQVTM and CDR2 as ANQGSEA. This CDR3 spans 15 amino acids. The CDR3 DNA reads as TGCAGCGTTCGAGGAGGGGGTAAGAACTCCTACGAGCAGTACTTC. It yields the protein CSVRGGGKNSYEQYF.

This clone was observed a few times. The CDR3 sequence: CASSAPRDRYNQPQHF. The DNA for the CDR3 is TGTGCCAGTAGTGCGCCCCGGGACAGGTACAATCAGCCCCAGCATTTT. The J gene is TRBJ1-5, the V gene TRBV19, with TRBD1 matching over 8 bases. This CDR3 spans 16 amino acids. V lost 5 bases, J lost 3 bases, and 9 bases stayed unmatched. Germline V gives CDR1 LNHDA, CDR2 SQIVND (reference sequence).

The rearrangement links TRBV6-4 to TRBJ1-5; no firm D call. CDR1 is MRHNA and CDR2 is SNTAGT in the germline V gene. The CDR3 spans 17 residues. Trimming removed 0 bases from V and 5 bases from J, with 17 bases in between. CDR3 residues: CASSDSCKGSTYQPQHF. DNA for the CDR3: TGTGCCAGCAGTGACTCGTGTAAGGGCAGCACCTATCAGCCCCAGCATTTT.

The chain joins TRBV4-2 to TRBJ2-7; TRBD2 is a possible D gene (6 bases). V gave up 5 bases and J gave up 6 bases, with 20 bases separating them. The CDR3 spans 15 residues. The V gene's germline CDR1 is LGHNA and CDR2 YNFKEQ. CDR3: CASSAEYWAGGEQYF. The CDR3, as DNA: TGTGCCAGCAGCGCCGAATACTGGGCCGGGGGCGAGCAGTACTTC.

The chain is built from TRBV27 and TRBJ2-5; 7 positions match TRBD1. The CDR3 extends over 14 amino acids. V lost 5 bases to trimming and J lost 5 bases; unmatched junction nucleotides: 8. The germline CDR1 and CDR2 sequences are MNHEY and SMNVEV (reference sequence). The CDR3 is CASSPTGWKETQYF. CDR3 bases: TGTGCCAGCAGTCCGACAGGGTGGAAGGAGACCCAGTACTTC.

The chain recombines TRBV9 with TRBJ1-3, with D unresolved. The V gene lost 0 bases and the J gene lost 0 bases, with 13 bases spanning the gap. This CDR3 is 17 amino acids long. The germline gives CDR1 SGDLS, CDR2 YYNGEE. CDR3 loop: CASSVEGWENSGNTIYF. The CDR3 region has the DNA TGTGCCAGCAGCGTAGAAGGGTGGGAGAACTCTGGAAACACCATATATTTT. Looking up the rest from reference TRBV9 and TRBJ1-3 gives the full variable domain: DSGVTQTPKHLITATGQRVTLRCSPRSGDLSVYWYQQSLDQGLQFLIQYYNGEERAKGNILERFSAQQFPDLHSELNLSSLELGDSALYFCASSVEGWENSGNTIYFGEGSWLTVV.

The chain carries TRBV9 and TRBJ2-4, with D perhaps TRBD2 (6 bases). Deletions cut 4 bases from V and 8 bases from J, with 19 bases between. This CDR3 is built from 15 residues. Germline-derived CDR1 and CDR2 are SGDLS and YYNGEE. CDR3 amino acids: CASSPWGGSKDIQYF. The DNA for the CDR3 is TGTGCCAGCAGCCCGTGGGGAGGCAGTAAGGACATTCAGTACTTC.

This clone was seen once. As DNA, the CDR3 is TGTGCCAGCAGCACCGGGACACGATCCTACGAGCAGTACTTC. This gives the protein CASSTGTRSYEQYF. The chain uses TRBV7-9 and TRBJ2-7, with D maybe TRBD1 (6 bases). The length of the CDR3 is 14 residues. V was trimmed by 5 bases and J by 1 base, leaving 12 bases between them. In germline, CDR1 is SEHNR, CDR2 FQNEAQ (reference sequence).

V usage is TRBV6-1 and J usage is TRBJ1-4; D is possibly TRBD1 (5 bases). The CDR3 length is 13 residues. Trimming removed 0 bases at V and 14 bases at J, with 13 bases between. Germline V gene sequence: CDR1 MNHNS, CDR2 SASEGT. The CDR3 DNA reads TGTGCCAGCAGTGAAGCCCTTCTTTGGGGGCTGTTTTTT. It specifies CASSEALLWGLFF.

The chain joins TRBV7-9 to TRBJ2-7; TRBD1 is a possible D gene (6 bases). The germline CDR1 and CDR2 sequences are SEHNR and FQNEAQ (reference sequence). The CDR3 sequence is 14 residues long. V dropped 0 bases and J dropped 2 bases, with 8 bases sitting between them. Written as DNA, the CDR3 is TGTGCCAGCAGCTTAGCGGACAGAGCCTACGAGCAGTACTTC. Translated, it gives CASSLADRAYEQYF.